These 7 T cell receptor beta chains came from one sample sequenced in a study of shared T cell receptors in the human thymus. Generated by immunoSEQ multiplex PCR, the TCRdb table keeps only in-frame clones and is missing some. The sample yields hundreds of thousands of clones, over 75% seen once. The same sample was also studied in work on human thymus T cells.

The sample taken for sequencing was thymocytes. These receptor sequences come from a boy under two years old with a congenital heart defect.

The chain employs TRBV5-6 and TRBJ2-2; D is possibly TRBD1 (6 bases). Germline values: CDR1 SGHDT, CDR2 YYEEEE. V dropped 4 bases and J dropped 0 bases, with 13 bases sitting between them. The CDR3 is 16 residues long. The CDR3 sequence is CASSRRTETNTGELFF. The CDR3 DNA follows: TGTGCCAGCAGCCGAAGGACAGAAACGAACACCGGGGAGCTGTTTTTT.

The CDR3 spells CARRGRYF. In DNA, the CDR3 is TGTGCCCGCCGAGGGCGGTACTTC. This chain links TRBV27 with TRBJ2-7, with TRBD2 as a possible D gene (5 bases). The CDR3 has 8 residues. CDR1 and CDR2 (germline): MNHEY, SMNVEV (reference sequence). With 11 bases removed from V and 12 bases from J, the gap between germline ends came to 11 bases.

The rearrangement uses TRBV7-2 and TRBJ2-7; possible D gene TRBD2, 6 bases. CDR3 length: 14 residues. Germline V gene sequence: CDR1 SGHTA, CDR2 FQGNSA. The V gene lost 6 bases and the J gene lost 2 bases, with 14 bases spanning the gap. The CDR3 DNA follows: TGTGCCAGCAGATTCACACCGGGGGCCTACGAGCAGTACTTC. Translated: CASRFTPGAYEQYF.

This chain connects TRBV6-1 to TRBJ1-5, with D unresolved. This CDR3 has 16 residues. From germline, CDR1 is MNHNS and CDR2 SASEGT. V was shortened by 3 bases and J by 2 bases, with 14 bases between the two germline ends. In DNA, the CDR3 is TGTGCCAGCAGTGATGGCGGGGTTCAAGGCAATCAGCCCCAGCATTTT. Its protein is CASSDGGVQGNQPQHF.

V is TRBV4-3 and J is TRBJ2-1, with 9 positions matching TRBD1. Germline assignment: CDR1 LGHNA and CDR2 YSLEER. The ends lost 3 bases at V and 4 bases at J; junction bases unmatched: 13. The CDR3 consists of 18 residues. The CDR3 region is CASSQGQGWTSAYNEQFF. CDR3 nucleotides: TGCGCCAGCAGCCAGGGACAGGGCTGGACTTCGGCGTACAATGAGCAGTTCTTC.

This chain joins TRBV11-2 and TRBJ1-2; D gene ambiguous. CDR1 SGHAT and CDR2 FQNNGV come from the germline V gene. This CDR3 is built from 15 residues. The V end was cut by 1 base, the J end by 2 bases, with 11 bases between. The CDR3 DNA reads TGTGCCAGCAGCTTAGCTACAGCTTCCAACTATGGCTACACCTTC. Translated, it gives CASSLATASNYGYTF.

As DNA, the CDR3 is TGTGCCAGCCCCCTAGCGAATCATACTTACAATGAGCAGTTCTTC. It codes for CASPLANHTYNEQFF. The chain joins TRBV5-6 to TRBJ2-1, with D perhaps TRBD2 (6 bases). Germline V CDR1 and CDR2: SGHDT, YYEEEE. V was pared by 7 bases and J by 4 bases, with 18 bases between. The CDR3 length is 15 residues.